The rows below give T cell receptor beta chains drawn from one sample of a study of T cells in Graves' hyperthyroidism and ophthalmopathy. TCRdb re-called the multiplex PCR reads through MiXCR, storing one row per CDR3 protein. The sample has nearly 600,000 distinct CDR3 sequences, approximately 14% seen once. The sequenced sample consisted of blood. These receptors all come from a woman aged 30 to 39 with Graves' hyperthyroidism that later progressed to Graves' ophthalmopathy. The CDR3 runs from the conserved cysteine through the conserved F or W. Where a row states a size, it is once, few, many or the class of an expanded clone; other rows omit it.

TRBJ1-4	TRBV3-1	many	CASSQDRTGNEKLFF
TRBJ2-7	TRBV20-1	once	CSARSGLARSEQYF
TRBJ2-6	TRBV2	many	CASSTQIGRSGANVLTF
TRBJ2-7	TRBV7-9	many	CASSLEGRAYEQYF
TRBJ2-7	TRBV7-9	-	CASSSRGTSYEQYF
TRBJ2-2	TRBV12-3/TRBV12-4	many	CASSLYIYRDRRDGELFF
TRBJ1-1	TRBV19	-	CASRPTIRSEAFF
TRBJ2-7	TRBV27	many	CASRPRSGLSSYEQYF
TRBJ1-6	TRBV2	many	CASSLGTGSPLHF
TRBJ2-5	TRBV5-1	many	CASSSREGESSQYF
TRBJ2-5	TRBV10-3	-	CAISERSVRQGQETQYF
TRBJ2-7	TRBV7-2	many	CASSLSLYEQYF
TRBJ2-5	TRBV20-1	many	CSARSSSGIGAYQETQYF
TRBJ2-7	TRBV5-8	many	CASSLGLAGVDEQYF
TRBJ2-7	TRBV9	-	CASSARDRVYEQYF
TRBJ1-1	TRBV9	-	CASSVTGAEAVFF
TRBJ1-2	TRBV6-5	few	CASSYSSGTGVYGYTF
TRBJ2-1	TRBV4-3	many	CASSQTREQYNEQFF
TRBJ2-7	TRBV27	-	CASSSGTQLYEQYF
TRBJ1-4	TRBV5-5	many	CASSPPWGEATEKLFF
TRBJ1-5	TRBV19	many	CASNLDRYSNQPQHF
TRBJ1-5	TRBV3-1	many	CASSQDLAANQPQHF
TRBJ2-3	TRBV6-1	few	CASSTRRISGTSTDTQYF
TRBJ2-2	TRBV20-1	few	CSAIRTSGNTGELFF
TRBJ2-7	TRBV7-2	many	CASSLTGYEQYF
TRBJ1-2	TRBV20-1	-	CSAPLGQGGYGYTF
TRBJ2-3	TRBV28	many	CASSFQLILAGSTDTQYF
TRBJ1-2	TRBV28	many	CASSPVERGHYGYTF
TRBJ1-5	TRBV6-1	-	CASSTLGQGNWPQHF
TRBJ2-7	TRBV4-1	-	CASSHSRGDSYEQYF
TRBJ2-3	TRBV7-8	many	CASSLEASSTDTQYF
TRBJ2-3	TRBV11-3	many	CASSPGTSGWTDTQYF
TRBJ1-5	TRBV27	few	CASSFGRGGDQPQHF
TRBJ2-5	TRBV6-4	few	CASSEQDFQETQYF
TRBJ1-4	TRBV30	many	CAWNLGTDNEKLFF
TRBJ1-6	TRBV7-2	-	CASSKLGGLSYNSPLHF
TRBJ2-1	TRBV20-1	few	CSAPLTSATQEFF
TRBJ1-5	TRBV28	-	CASGPGTPSGGNQPQHF
TRBJ2-3	TRBV7-2	few	CASSLVRLAGLDTQYF
TRBJ2-1	TRBV6-1	many	CASSYDAGVGTYNEQFF
TRBJ2-5	TRBV19	many	CASSPRTGVQETQYF
TRBJ2-1	TRBV7-3	-	CASSLGLAGLGNEQFF
TRBJ2-2	TRBV24-1	many	CATSTRQGGGGELFF
TRBJ1-1	TRBV19	-	CASSISGVSEAFF
TRBJ1-1	TRBV7-9	many	CASSPTSMNTEAFF
TRBJ2-7	TRBV5-1	many	CASSAAPGTGYEQYF
TRBJ2-7	TRBV28	-	CASLAGESYEQYF
TRBJ1-2	TRBV28	many	CASSLGWQNYGYTF
TRBJ2-3	TRBV6-1	few	CASSRRLGREGADTQYF
TRBJ2-3	TRBV27	many	CASSLVGYTDTQYF
TRBJ2-1	TRBV24-1	many	CATSDLGAEERNEQFF
TRBJ1-5	TRBV7-8	-	CASSFSGEYSNQPQHF
TRBJ2-7	TRBV4-3	-	CASSQDVGRDHEQYF
TRBJ2-7	TRBV29-1	few	CSGLGGGKGDEQYF
TRBJ1-3	TRBV30	many	CAWSVKGVGNTIYF
TRBJ1-3	TRBV6-2/TRBV6-3	many	CASRAATGSGNTIYF